This TCR beta chain was sequenced during a study of CD8+CD57+ T cells in acquired aplastic anemia. Patients selected for sequencing had displayed CD8+CD57+ cell expansion by flow cytometry. The CDR3 consists of 12 residues. Trimming at V came to 6 bases and at J to 8 bases, leaving 3 bases not matched to a gene. From germline, CDR1 is LNHDA and CDR2 SQIVND (reference sequence). This clonotype has just one count. Using genomic DNA as the template, TCR beta VDJ and CDR3 profiling was carried out. TCRdb re-analysed the reads in MiXCR, keeping a single row per CDR3 protein. In the table there are under 200,000 distinct CDR3 sequences, under 50% of which are singletons.

This TCR was recovered from a human donor with aplastic anemia. Sequenced sample: sorted CD4+, CD8+, or CD8+CD57+ T cells (not recorded which) from PBMCs. The V gene is TRBV19, the J gene TRBJ1-4, with 7 bases aligning to TRBD1. CDR3 loop: CASRIQGEKLFF. CDR3 DNA sequence: TGTGCCAGTAGAATACAGGGGGAAAAACTGTTTTTT.